This TCR beta chain originates from a study of beta chain features in type 1 diabetes. Based on CD45RO/CCR7/CD25/CD127/CD95/CD27, CD4+ regulatory, stem cell-like memory, naive and central memory cells were sorted. The sample holds a few counts of this clone. The isolated RNA, all of it, was reverse transcribed, so expressed TCRB transcripts were what got sequenced. About 3.6 million reads were obtained on average from naive, central memory and regulatory T cell samples. Only in-frame clones appear in the TCRdb table, and some are missing; sequencing was by immunoSEQ multiplex PCR. The sample consists of hundreds of thousands of clones, around an eighth of them appearing once. This CDR3 spans 13 amino acids. The J segment lost 10 bases and the V segment lost 0 bases, leaving 2 bases of the junction unmatched. Germline CDR1 SGHNT, CDR2 YYREEE (reference sequence).

The chain couples TRBV5-4 to TRBJ1-4; 8 bases fit TRBD1. Sequenced: naive CD4+ T cells from blood. This TCR came from a man between 18 and 29 years old in good health. The CDR3 sequence: CASSLATGGKLFF. The CDR3 DNA follows: TGTGCCAGCAGCTTGGCCACAGGGGGAAAACTGTTTTTT.